The clone carrying this T cell receptor (beta chain) has more than one count but fewer than ten. The antigen is unknown. The sample is drawn from a study of vaccination effects on CD4 cells after COVID-19. Study information: Every participant took two doses of the BNT162b2 or mRNA-1273 vaccine.

Libraries were prepared by immunoSEQ multiplex PCR; TCRdb keeps only in-frame clonotypes and omits some of them. The sample yields about 40,000 clones, roughly 62% seen once. Using viral peptide pools, the ViraFEST assay grew out antigen-specific CD4+ T cells prior to sequencing. CD4+ T cells were isolated after less than 13 days of culture. Recipients of the vaccine had no prior SARS-CoV-2 infection and negative nucleocapsid antibodies. The CDR3 loop spans 13 amino acids. With 1 base removed from V and 0 bases from J, the gap between germline ends came to 3 bases. Germline V gene sequence: CDR1 SGHAT, CDR2 FQDESV (reference sequence).

The chain uses TRBV11-1 and TRBJ1-1, with D unclear. The starting material was CD4+ T cells from PBMCs cultured with HCoV-OC43 spike peptides, obtained before COVID-19 vaccination. Subset defined: HCoV-OC43 spike overlapping peptide pool stimulation. The origin of this receptor is a human donor who received a COVID-19 vaccine. The CDR3 DNA reads as TGTGCCAGCAGCTTAGGGTTGAACACTGAAGCTTTCTTT. Its translation is CASSLGLNTEAFF. Drawing the rest from reference TRBV11-1 and TRBJ1-1, the complete variable domain is EAEVAQSPRYKITEKSQAVAFWCDPISGHATLYWYRQILGQGPELLVQFQDESVVDDSQLPKDRFSAERLKGVDSTLKIQPAELGDSAMYLCASSLGLNTEAFFGQGTRLTVV.